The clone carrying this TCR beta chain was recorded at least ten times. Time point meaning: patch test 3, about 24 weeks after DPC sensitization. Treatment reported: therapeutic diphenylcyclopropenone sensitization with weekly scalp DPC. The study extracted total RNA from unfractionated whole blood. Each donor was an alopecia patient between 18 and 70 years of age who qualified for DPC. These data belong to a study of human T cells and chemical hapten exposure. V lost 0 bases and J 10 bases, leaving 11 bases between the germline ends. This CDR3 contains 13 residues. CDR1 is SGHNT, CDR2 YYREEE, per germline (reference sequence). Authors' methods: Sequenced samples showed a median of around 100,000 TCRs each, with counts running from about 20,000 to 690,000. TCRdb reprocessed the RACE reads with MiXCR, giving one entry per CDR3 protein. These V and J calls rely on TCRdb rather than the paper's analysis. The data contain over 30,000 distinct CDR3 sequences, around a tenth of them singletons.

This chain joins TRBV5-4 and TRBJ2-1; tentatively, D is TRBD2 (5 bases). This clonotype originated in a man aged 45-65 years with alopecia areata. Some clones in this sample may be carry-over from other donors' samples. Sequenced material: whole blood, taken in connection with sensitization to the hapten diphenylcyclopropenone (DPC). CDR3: CASSLAATMEQFF. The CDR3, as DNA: TGTGCCAGCAGCTTGGCCGCGACTATGGAGCAGTTCTTC.